One and the same sample provided the 23 T cell receptor beta chains below, sequenced in a study of long-term antiretroviral therapy in people with HIV. Sequencing relied on immunoSEQ assay v3.0, run at survey level. The data were produced by immunoSEQ multiplex PCR, yet TCRdb's version contains in-frame clones alone and is incomplete. In the table there are tens of thousands of clones, around 83% of which are singletons. The sample in question was unsorted PBMCs, obtained 0.4 years after starting antiretroviral therapy. The source of these receptors is a man aged 18 to 29 with HIV.

The chain employs TRBV6-4 and TRBJ2-7; 7 nucleotides align to TRBD1. V lost 6 bases to trimming and J lost 2 bases; unmatched junction nucleotides: 7. Germline CDR1 reads MRHNA; CDR2 reads SNTAGT. The CDR3 has 14 residues. CDR3 DNA: TGTGCCAGCAGGCCCCGGGACAGCGCCTACGAGCAGTACTTC. Protein sequence: CASRPRDSAYEQYF.

The chain joins TRBV6-6 to TRBJ2-3, with 8 nucleotides matching TRBD1. The germline gives CDR1 MNHNY, CDR2 SVGAGI (reference sequence). Trimming took 6 bases from V and 2 from J; bases not matched to a gene: 7. The CDR3 runs 15 residues. The DNA of the CDR3 is TGTGCCAGCAGCCGCGGACAGGGCCTCACAGATACGCAGTATTTT. Its protein product is CASSRGQGLTDTQYF.

This clone is classed as medium-sized. The chain uses TRBV15 and TRBJ2-7; 8 nucleotides align to TRBD1. The CDR3 loop spans 15 amino acids. V shed 5 bases, J shed 3 bases, and the junction held 9 bases outside the gene matches. CDR1 is LNHNV and CDR2 is YYDKDF in the germline V gene (reference sequence). This CDR3 is CATSDDRTGYYEQYF. CDR3 bases: TGTGCCACCAGCGACGACCGGACAGGGTACTACGAGCAGTACTTC.

V is TRBV6-6 and J is TRBJ2-7; TRBD2 aligns across 9 bases. Per germline, CDR1 MNHNY and CDR2 SVGAGI (reference sequence). This CDR3 region has 15 residues. Trimming at V came to 0 bases and at J to 1 base, leaving 1 base not matched to a gene. Written as DNA, the CDR3 is TGTGCCAGCAGTTACTCGCGGGGGGGGTCCTACGAGCAGTACTTC. Its translation: CASSYSRGGSYEQYF.

The rearrangement joins TRBV25-1 to TRBJ1-2; possible D gene TRBD1, 5 bases. The CDR3 is 16 residues long. Trimming pared 3 bases from V and 9 bases from J, leaving 23 bases between. Germline CDR1 reads MGHDK; CDR2 reads SYGVNS. The CDR3 region is CASSDRYEGLRSSYTF. The DNA of the CDR3 is TGTGCCAGCAGTGACCGATACGAGGGGCTGAGATCTAGCTACACCTTC.

For the CDR3, the DNA is TGTGCCAGCAGTGAACGACTAGTGAAGTCAGATACGCAGTATTTT. Protein: CASSERLVKSDTQYF. The genes are TRBV6-1 and TRBJ2-3; tentative D call: TRBD2 (6 bases). Trimming took off 2 bases at V and 4 bases at J, with 13 bases between the two ends. This CDR3 is built from 15 residues. From germline, CDR1 is MNHNS and CDR2 SASEGT.

This clone was detected only a few times. CDR3 residues: CASSYDGLNYGYTF. CDR3 in DNA: TGTGCCAGCAGCTACGACGGACTTAACTATGGCTACACCTTC. The rearrangement joins TRBV7-9 to TRBJ1-2; unclear D gene. This CDR3 comprises 14 residues. V was cut by 4 bases and J by 1 base, with 10 bases left in between. Germline loops: CDR1 SEHNR, CDR2 FQNEAQ (reference sequence).

This rearrangement joins TRBV4-1 to TRBJ1-1, with D uncertain. The CDR3 is 15 residues long. Trimming took off 0 bases at V and 4 bases at J, with 12 bases between the two ends. CDR1 and CDR2 (germline): MGHRA, YSYEKL. The CDR3 sequence is CASSQDRIWGTEAFF. Written as DNA, the CDR3 is TGCGCCAGCAGCCAAGATCGTATTTGGGGCACTGAAGCTTTCTTT.

The chain combines TRBV5-1 with TRBJ1-1; D not certain. Trimming shortened V by 4 bases and J by 3 bases, and 22 bases separated the two germline ends. Germline V gene sequence: CDR1 SGHRS, CDR2 YFSETQ. This CDR3 contains 17 residues. The CDR3 DNA sequence: TGCGCCAGCAGCCAGACACAATGGACCTCTAGTGACACTGAAGCTTTCTTT. Translated: CASSQTQWTSSDTEAFF.

This chain uses TRBV27 with TRBJ2-7; D tentatively reads TRBD1 or TRBD2 (6 bases each). The CDR3 spans 16 residues. Between the trimmed V and J ends, which lost 2 bases and 0 bases, there was a span of 14 bases. Germline CDR1 and CDR2: MNHEY and SMNVEV (reference sequence). The DNA for the CDR3 is TGTGCCAGCAGTTTAGAGGGGGGCCTAAGCTCCTACGAGCAGTACTTC. Its translation: CASSLEGGLSSYEQYF.

The rearrangement uses TRBV4-1 and TRBJ1-5; 11 nucleotides line up with TRBD1. Trimming took 4 bases from V and 2 from J; bases not matched to a gene: 1. The length of the CDR3 is 15 residues. Germline V lookup: CDR1 MGHRA, CDR2 YSYEKL. DNA for the CDR3: TGCGCCAGCAGCCGGACAGGGGGCCGCAATCAGCCCCAGCATTTT. Protein: CASSRTGGRNQPQHF.

Written as DNA, the CDR3 is TGTGCCAGCAAATCCAGGGGCCCGACCGGGGAGCTGTTTTTT. Translated: CASKSRGPTGELFF. The chain couples TRBV27 to TRBJ2-2; perhaps TRBD1 as D (6 bases). V gave up 7 bases and J gave up 5 bases, with 14 bases separating them. The CDR3 covers 14 residues. CDR1 MNHEY and CDR2 SMNVEV come from the germline V gene (reference sequence).

The chain is built from TRBV27 and TRBJ2-7; 9 positions match TRBD2. The CDR3 contains 14 residues. Germline assignment: CDR1 MNHEY and CDR2 SMNVEV (reference sequence). V shed 5 bases and J 4 bases; nucleotides not matched to a gene: 6. CDR3 sequence: CASSPGGREYEQYF. The CDR3 bases are TGTGCCAGCAGTCCAGGCGGGAGGGAGTACGAGCAGTACTTC.

The table lists this clone with a few counts. The CDR3, as DNA: TGTGCCAGCAGCTTATGGCGGAACATGAACACTGAAGCTTTCTTT. Its protein is CASSLWRNMNTEAFF. The rearrangement joins TRBV7-6 to TRBJ1-1; no clear D. The germline V gene has CDR1 SGHVS and CDR2 FNYEAQ. Trimming took 2 bases from V and 0 from J, leaving 10 bases between them. The CDR3 has 15 amino acids.

The chain recombines TRBV6-6 with TRBJ2-3; 7 bases fit TRBD2. Unmatched junction bases numbered 4, after V lost 2 bases and J lost 2 bases. The CDR3 has 15 amino acids. The V gene's germline CDR1 is MNHNY and CDR2 SVGAGI (reference sequence). The DNA of the CDR3 is TGTGCCAGCAGTTACGGGGGGGGATACACAGATACGCAGTATTTT. It yields the protein CASSYGGGYTDTQYF.

The chain uses TRBV10-3 and TRBJ2-1; D call uncertain. Germline lookup yields CDR1 ENHRY and CDR2 SYGVKD. V was trimmed by 6 bases and J by 0 bases, leaving 9 bases between them. The CDR3 covers 14 residues. The CDR3 here is CAISGVGSYNEQFF. CDR3 bases: TGTGCCATCAGCGGTGTTGGCTCCTACAATGAGCAGTTCTTC.

The chain uses TRBV7-8 and TRBJ1-1; D gene ambiguous. CDR1 is SGHVS and CDR2 is FQNEAQ in the germline V gene. The V end lost 5 bases, the J end lost 5 bases, and 9 bases lay between the germline ends. The CDR3 sequence is 12 residues long. The CDR3 bases are TGTGCCAGCAGCCGCGGGTGGACTGAAGCTTTCTTT. Protein sequence: CASSRGWTEAFF.

The rearrangement joins TRBV10-3 to TRBJ2-7; D possibly matches TRBD1 or TRBD2 (5 bases each). There are 15 residues in the CDR3. Germline assignment: CDR1 ENHRY and CDR2 SYGVKD. V lost 2 bases, J lost 3 bases, and 14 bases lay in between. CDR3 loop: CAISEPQGRNYEQYF. The CDR3 DNA reads as TGTGCCATCAGTGAGCCCCAGGGACGGAACTACGAGCAGTACTTC.

The chain uses TRBV7-8 and TRBJ1-5; maybe TRBD1 (5 bases). The CDR3 extends over 17 amino acids. Looked up from germline, CDR1 is SGHVS and CDR2 is FQNEAQ. V was pared by 8 bases and J by 5 bases, with 25 bases between. The CDR3 region has the DNA TGTGCCAGCGGCGAAGTCGCAGGGAGGTTCGGGGATCAGCCCCAGCATTTT. Encoded protein: CASGEVAGRFGDQPQHF.

The rearrangement links TRBV9 to TRBJ1-1; possibly TRBD1 for D (5 bases). The V end lost 3 bases, the J end lost 4 bases, and 10 bases lay between the germline ends. This CDR3 comprises 13 residues. CDR1 is SGDLS and CDR2 is YYNGEE in the germline V gene. CDR3 sequence reads: CASSEGFGTEAFF. DNA for the CDR3: TGTGCCAGCAGCGAGGGGTTCGGCACTGAAGCTTTCTTT.

This clone was found a few times. This chain links TRBV19 with TRBJ2-7; possible D gene TRBD1, 5 bases. There are 16 residues in the CDR3. Germline V gene sequence: CDR1 LNHDA, CDR2 SQIVND (reference sequence). The V end was cut by 3 bases, the J end by 4 bases, with 19 bases between. CDR3 sequence (DNA): TGTGCCAGTAGTATGGGGTACCCGGGTCCAGGGTACGAGCAGTACTTC. Its protein product is CASSMGYPGPGYEQYF.

This clone came up a few times. This rearrangement joins TRBV4-1 to TRBJ2-7; perhaps D is TRBD1 or TRBD2 (5 bases each). Germline CDR1 MGHRA, CDR2 YSYEKL. V shed 0 bases and J shed 7 bases, with 16 bases lying between them. The CDR3 extends over 15 amino acids. The CDR3 nucleotides are TGCGCCAGCAGCCAAGACGGGGCAGGGAATCGAGAGCAGTACTTC. It translates to CASSQDGAGNREQYF.

CDR3 protein: CASSPPGLAIPYEQYF. CDR3 nucleotides: TGTGCCAGCAGCCCCCCGGGACTCGCCATCCCTTACGAGCAGTACTTC. V gene TRBV14 combines with J gene TRBJ2-7, with a weak D call TRBD2 (6 bases). The CDR3 length is 16 residues. Trimming left V 4 bases short and J 4 bases short, with 20 bases between. Germline assignment: CDR1 SGHDN and CDR2 FVKESK.